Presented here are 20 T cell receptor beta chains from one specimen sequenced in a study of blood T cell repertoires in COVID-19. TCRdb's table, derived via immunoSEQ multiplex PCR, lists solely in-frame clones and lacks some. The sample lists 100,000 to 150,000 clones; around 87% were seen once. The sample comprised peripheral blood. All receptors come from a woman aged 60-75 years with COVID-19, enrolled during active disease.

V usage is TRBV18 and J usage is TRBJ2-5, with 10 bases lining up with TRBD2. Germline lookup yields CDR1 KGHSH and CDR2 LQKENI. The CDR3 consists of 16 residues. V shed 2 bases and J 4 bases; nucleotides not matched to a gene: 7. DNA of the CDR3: TGTGCCAGCTCACCATCAGCGGGGGGGCGTAGAGAGACCCAGTACTTC. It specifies CASSPSAGGRRETQYF.

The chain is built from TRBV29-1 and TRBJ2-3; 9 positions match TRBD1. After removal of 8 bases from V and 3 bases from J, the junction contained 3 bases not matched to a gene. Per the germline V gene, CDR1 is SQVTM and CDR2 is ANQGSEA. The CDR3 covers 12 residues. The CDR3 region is CSLDRGTDTQYF. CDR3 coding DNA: TGCAGCCTCGACAGGGGGACAGATACGCAGTATTTT.

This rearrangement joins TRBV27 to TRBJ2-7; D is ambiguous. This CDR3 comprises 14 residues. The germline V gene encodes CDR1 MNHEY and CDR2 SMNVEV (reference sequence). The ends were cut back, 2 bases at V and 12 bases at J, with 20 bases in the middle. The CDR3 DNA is TGTGCCAGCAGTTTAGACGGTAGTGGGTCCTGGGCGTACTTC. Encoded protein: CASSLDGSGSWAYF.

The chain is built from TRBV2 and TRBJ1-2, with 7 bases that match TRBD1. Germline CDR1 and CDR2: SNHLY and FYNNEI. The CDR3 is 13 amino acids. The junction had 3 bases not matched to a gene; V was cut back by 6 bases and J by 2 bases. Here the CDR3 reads CASSRDSNYGYTF. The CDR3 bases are TGTGCCAGCAGCCGGGACAGCAACTATGGCTACACCTTC.

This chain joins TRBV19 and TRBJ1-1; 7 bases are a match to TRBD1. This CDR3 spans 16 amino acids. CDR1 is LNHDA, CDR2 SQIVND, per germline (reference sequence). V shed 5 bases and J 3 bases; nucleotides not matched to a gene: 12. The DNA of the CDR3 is TGTGCCAGTAGTGCTTCCGAGACAGGGCGGGACACTGAAGCTTTCTTT. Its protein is CASSASETGRDTEAFF. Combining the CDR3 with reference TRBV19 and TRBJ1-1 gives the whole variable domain DGGITQSPKYLFRKEGQNVTLSCEQNLNHDAMYWYRQDPGQGLRLIYYSQIVNDFQKGDIAEGYSVSREKKESFPLTVTSAQKNPTAFYLCASSASETGRDTEAFFGQGTRLTVV.

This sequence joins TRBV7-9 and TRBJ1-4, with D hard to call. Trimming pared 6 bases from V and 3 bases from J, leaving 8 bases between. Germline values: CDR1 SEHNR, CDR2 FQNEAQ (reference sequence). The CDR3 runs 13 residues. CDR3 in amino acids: CASRESANEKLFF. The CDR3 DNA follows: TGTGCCAGCAGGGAGTCGGCTAATGAAAAACTGTTTTTT. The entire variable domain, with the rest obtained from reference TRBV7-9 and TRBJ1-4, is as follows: DTGVSQNPRHKITKRGQNVTFRCDPISEHNRLYWYRQTLGQGPEFLTYFQNEAQLEKSRLLSDRFSAERPKGSFSTLEIQRTEQGDSAMYLCASRESANEKLFFGSGTQLSVL.

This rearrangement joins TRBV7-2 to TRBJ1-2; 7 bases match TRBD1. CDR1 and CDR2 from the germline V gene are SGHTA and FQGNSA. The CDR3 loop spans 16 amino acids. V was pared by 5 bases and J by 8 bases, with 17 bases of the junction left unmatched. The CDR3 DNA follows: TGTGCCAGCAGCCCTACTCGGGACAGAGGATATCGCGGCTACACCTTC. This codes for CASSPTRDRGYRGYTF.

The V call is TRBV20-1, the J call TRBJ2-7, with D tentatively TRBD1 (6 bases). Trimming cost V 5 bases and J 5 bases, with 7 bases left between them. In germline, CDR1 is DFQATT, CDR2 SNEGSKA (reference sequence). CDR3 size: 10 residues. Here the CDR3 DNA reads TGCAGTGCTTCAGGGGACGAGCAGTACTTC. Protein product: CSASGDEQYF.

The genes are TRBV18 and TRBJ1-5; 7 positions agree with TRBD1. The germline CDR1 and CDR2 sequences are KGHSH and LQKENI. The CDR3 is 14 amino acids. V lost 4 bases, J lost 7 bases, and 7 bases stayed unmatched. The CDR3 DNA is TGTGCCAGCTCACAAGACAGGGTCGGACAGCCCCAGCATTTT. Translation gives CASSQDRVGQPQHF.

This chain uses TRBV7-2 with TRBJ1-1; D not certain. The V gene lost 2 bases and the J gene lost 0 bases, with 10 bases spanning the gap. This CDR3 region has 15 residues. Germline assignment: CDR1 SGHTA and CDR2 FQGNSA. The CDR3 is CASSLPGIMNTEAFF. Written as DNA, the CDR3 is TGTGCCAGCAGCTTACCAGGAATAATGAACACTGAAGCTTTCTTT.

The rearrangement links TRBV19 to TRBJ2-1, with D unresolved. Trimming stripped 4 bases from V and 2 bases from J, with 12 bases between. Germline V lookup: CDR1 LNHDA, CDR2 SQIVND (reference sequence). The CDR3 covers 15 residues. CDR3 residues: CASSKKIPTYNEQFF. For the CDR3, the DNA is TGTGCCAGTAGTAAAAAGATACCTACCTACAATGAGCAGTTCTTC.

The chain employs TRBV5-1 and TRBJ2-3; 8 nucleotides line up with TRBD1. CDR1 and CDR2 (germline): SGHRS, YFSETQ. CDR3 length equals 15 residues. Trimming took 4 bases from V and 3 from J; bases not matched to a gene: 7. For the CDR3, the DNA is TGCGCCAGCAGCCCTGACAGGGGCGCGACAGATACGCAGTATTTT. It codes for CASSPDRGATDTQYF.

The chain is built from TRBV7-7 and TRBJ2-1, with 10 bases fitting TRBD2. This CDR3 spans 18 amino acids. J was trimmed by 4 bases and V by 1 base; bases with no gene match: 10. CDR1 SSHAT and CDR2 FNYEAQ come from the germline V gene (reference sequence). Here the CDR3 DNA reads TGTGCCAGCAGCTTAGGGGTCCAGCGGGGGGGTCTGTACAATGAGCAGTTCTTC. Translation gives CASSLGVQRGGLYNEQFF.

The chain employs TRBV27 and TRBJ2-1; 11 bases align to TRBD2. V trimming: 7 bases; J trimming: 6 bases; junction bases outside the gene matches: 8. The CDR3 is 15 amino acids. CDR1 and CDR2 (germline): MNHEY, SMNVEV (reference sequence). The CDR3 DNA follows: TGTGCCAGCAAAAAACTAGCGGGGGACCTCAATGAGCAGTTCTTC. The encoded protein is CASKKLAGDLNEQFF.

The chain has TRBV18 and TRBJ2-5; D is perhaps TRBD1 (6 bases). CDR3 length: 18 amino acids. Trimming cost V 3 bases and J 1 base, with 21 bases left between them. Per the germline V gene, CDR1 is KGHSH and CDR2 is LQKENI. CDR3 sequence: CASSPLQLGALFQETQYF. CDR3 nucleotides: TGTGCCAGCTCACCGCTCCAGTTGGGGGCTCTATTCCAAGAGACCCAGTACTTC. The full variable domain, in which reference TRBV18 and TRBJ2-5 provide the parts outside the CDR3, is NAGVMQNPRHLVRRRGQEARLRCSPMKGHSHVYWYRQLPEEGLKFMVYLQKENIIDESGMPKERFSAEFPKEGPSILRIQQVVRGDSAAYFCASSPLQLGALFQETQYFGPGTRLLVL.

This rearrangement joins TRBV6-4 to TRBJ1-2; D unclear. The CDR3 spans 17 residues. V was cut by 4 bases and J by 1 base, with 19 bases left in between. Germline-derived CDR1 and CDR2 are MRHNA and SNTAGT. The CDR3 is CASSVTAAGFFNYGYTF. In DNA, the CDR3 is TGTGCCAGCAGTGTTACGGCCGCGGGGTTTTTTAACTATGGCTACACCTTC.

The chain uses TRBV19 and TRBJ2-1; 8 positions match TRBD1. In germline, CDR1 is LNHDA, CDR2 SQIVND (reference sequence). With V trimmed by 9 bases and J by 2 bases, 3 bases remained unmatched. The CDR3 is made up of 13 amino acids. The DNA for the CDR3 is TGTGCCAGCAGGGACAGGACCTACAATGAGCAGTTCTTC. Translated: CASRDRTYNEQFF.

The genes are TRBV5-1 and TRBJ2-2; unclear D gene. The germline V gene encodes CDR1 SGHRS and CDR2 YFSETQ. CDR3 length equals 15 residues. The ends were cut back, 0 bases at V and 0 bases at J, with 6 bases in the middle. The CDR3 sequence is CASSLGHPNTGELFF. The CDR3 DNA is TGCGCCAGCAGCTTGGGACATCCGAACACCGGGGAGCTGTTTTTT.

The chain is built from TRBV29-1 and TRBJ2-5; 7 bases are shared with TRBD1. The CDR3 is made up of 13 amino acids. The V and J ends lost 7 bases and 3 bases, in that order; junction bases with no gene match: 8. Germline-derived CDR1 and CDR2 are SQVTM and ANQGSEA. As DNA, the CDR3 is TGCAGCGGCCGAGGACAGGCCGAAGAGACCCAGTACTTC. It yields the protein CSGRGQAEETQYF. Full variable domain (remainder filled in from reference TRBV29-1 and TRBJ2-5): SAVISQKPSRDICQRGTSLTIQCQVDSQVTMMFWYRQQPGQSLTLIATANQGSEATYESGFVIDKFPISRPNLTFSTLTVSNMSPEDSSIYLCSGRGQAEETQYFGPGTRLLVL.

The CDR3 protein is CASVPPGRTDTQYF. CDR3 sequence (DNA): TGTGCCAGCGTTCCTCCTGGGCGCACAGATACGCAGTATTTT. V and J are TRBV28 and TRBJ2-3; D remains ambiguous. The V gene lost 8 bases and the J gene lost 1 base, with 13 bases spanning the gap. CDR1 and CDR2 from the germline V gene are MDHEN and SYDVKM. This CDR3 region has 14 residues.